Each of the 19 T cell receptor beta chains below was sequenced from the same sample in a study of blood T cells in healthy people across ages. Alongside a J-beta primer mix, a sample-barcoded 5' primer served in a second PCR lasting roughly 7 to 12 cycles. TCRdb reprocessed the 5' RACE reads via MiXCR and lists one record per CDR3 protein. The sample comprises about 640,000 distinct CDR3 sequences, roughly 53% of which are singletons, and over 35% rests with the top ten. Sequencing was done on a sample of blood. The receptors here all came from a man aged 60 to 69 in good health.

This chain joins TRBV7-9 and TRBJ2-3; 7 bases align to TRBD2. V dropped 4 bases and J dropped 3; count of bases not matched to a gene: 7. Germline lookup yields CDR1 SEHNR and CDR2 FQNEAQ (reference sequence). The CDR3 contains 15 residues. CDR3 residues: CASSSRLAVTDTQYF. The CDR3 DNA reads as TGTGCCAGCAGCTCAAGACTAGCAGTGACAGATACGCAGTATTTT.

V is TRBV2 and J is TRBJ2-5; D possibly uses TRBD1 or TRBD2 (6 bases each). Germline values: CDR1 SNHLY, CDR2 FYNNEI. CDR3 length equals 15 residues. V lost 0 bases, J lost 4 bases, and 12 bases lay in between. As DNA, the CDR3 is TGTGCCAGCAGTGAAGCTGGGGGGCCCAGAGAGACCCAGTACTTC. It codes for CASSEAGGPRETQYF.

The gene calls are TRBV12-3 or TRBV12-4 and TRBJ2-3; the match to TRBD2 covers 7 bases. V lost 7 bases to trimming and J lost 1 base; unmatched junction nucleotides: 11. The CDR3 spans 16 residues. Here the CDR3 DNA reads TGTGCCAGCACCACCGAAAGGGGACTACGCACAGATACGCAGTATTTT. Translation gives CASTTERGLRTDTQYF.

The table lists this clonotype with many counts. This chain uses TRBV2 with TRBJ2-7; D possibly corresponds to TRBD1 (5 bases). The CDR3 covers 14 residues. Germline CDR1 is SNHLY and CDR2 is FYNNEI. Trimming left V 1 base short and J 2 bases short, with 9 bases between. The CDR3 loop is CASSEDGRAYEQYF. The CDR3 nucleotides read TGTGCCAGCAGTGAAGATGGCAGGGCCTACGAGCAGTACTTC.

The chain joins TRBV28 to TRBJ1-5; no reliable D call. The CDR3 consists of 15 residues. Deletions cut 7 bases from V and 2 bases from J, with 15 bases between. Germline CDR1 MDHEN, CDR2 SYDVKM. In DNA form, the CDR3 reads TGTGCCAGCAATGCCGGTGGGATGGGCAATCAGCCCCAGCATTTT. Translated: CASNAGGMGNQPQHF.

The CDR3 reads CASSYSKGSRYEQYF. In DNA, the CDR3 is TGTGCCAGCAGTTACTCGAAAGGGTCTCGGTACGAGCAGTACTTC. The chain couples TRBV6-5 to TRBJ2-7; no reliable D call. V was pared by 0 bases and J by 4 bases, with 13 bases between. Germline-derived CDR1 and CDR2 are MNHEY and SVGAGI. The CDR3 has 15 amino acids.

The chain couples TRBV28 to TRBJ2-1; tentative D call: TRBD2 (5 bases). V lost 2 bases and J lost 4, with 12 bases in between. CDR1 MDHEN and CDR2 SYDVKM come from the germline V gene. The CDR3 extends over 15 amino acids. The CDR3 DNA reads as TGTGCCAGCAGTTTAGAGGGTTTGGTGTACAATGAGCAGTTCTTC. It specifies CASSLEGLVYNEQFF.

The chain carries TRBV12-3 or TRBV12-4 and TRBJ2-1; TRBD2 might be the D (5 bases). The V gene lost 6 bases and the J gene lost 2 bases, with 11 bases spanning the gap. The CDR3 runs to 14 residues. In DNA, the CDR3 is TGTGCCAGCAGAGTTACCGGGACCTACAATGAGCAGTTCTTC. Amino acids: CASRVTGTYNEQFF.

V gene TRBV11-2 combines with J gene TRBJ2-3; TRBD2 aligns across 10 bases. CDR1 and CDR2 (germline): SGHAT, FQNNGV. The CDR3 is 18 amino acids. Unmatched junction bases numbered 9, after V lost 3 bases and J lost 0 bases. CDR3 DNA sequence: TGTGCCAGCAGCTTTCCACAGCAACTAGCGGGGAGCACAGATACGCAGTATTTT. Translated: CASSFPQQLAGSTDTQYF.

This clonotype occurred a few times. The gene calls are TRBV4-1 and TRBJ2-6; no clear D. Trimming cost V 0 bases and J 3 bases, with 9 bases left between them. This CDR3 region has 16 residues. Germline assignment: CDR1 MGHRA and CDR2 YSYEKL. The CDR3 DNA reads TGCGCCAGCAGCCAAGATTGGGATTATGGGGCCAACGTCCTGACTTTC. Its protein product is CASSQDWDYGANVLTF.

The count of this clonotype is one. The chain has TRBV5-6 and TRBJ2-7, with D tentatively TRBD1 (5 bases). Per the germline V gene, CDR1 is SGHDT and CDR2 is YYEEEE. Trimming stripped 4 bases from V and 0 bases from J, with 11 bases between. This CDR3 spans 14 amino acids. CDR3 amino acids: CASSRGPASYEQYF. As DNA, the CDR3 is TGTGCCAGCAGCAGGGGCCCCGCCTCCTACGAGCAGTACTTC. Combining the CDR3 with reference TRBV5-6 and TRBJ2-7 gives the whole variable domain DAGVTQSPTHLIKTRGQQVTLRCSPKSGHDTVSWYQQALGQGPQFIFQYYEEEERQRGNFPDRFSGHQFPNYSSELNVNALLLGDSALYLCASSRGPASYEQYFGPGTRLTVT.

The CDR3 loop is CATSETGSTEAFF. In DNA form, the CDR3 reads TGTGCCACCAGTGAAACAGGGAGCACTGAAGCTTTCTTT. The chain is built from TRBV24-1 and TRBJ1-1, with D perhaps matching TRBD1 (6 bases). This CDR3 spans 13 amino acids. CDR1 KGHDR and CDR2 SFDVKD come from the germline V gene. Trimming took off 4 bases at V and 4 bases at J, with 9 bases between the two ends.

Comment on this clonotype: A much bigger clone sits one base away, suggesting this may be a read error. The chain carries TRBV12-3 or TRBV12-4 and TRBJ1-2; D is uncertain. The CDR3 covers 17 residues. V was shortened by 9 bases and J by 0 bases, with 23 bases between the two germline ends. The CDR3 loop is CASRLNRVGVSNYGYTF. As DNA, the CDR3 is TGTGCCAGTAGATTAAACAGAGTGGGCGTATCTAACTATGGCTACACCTTC.

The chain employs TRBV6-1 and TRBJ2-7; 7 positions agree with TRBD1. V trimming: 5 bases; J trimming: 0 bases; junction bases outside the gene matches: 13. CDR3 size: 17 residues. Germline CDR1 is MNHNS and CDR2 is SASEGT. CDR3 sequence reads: CASSPTLDRTFSYEQYF. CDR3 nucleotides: TGTGCCAGCAGTCCCACTTTGGACAGGACCTTCTCCTACGAGCAGTACTTC.

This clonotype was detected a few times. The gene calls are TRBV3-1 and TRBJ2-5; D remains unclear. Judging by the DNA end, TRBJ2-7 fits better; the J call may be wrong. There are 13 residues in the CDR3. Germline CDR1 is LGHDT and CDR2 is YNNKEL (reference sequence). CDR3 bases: TGTGCCAGCAGCCAGGGTACAAGCCACGAGCAGTACTTC. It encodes CASSQGTSHEQYF.

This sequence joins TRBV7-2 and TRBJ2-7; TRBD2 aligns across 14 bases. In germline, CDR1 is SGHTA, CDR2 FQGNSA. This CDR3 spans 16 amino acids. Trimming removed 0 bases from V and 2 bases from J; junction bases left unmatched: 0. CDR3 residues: CASSLATSGGAYEQYF. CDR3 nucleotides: TGTGCCAGCAGCTTAGCGACTAGCGGGGGGGCCTACGAGCAGTACTTC.

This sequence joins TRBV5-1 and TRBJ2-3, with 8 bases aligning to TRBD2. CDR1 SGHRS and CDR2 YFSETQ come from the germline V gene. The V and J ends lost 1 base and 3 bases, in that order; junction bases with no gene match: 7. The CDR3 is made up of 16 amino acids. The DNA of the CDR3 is TGCGCCAGCAGCTTGTGGAGCGGGGGAGAAACAGATACGCAGTATTTT. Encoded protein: CASSLWSGGETDTQYF.

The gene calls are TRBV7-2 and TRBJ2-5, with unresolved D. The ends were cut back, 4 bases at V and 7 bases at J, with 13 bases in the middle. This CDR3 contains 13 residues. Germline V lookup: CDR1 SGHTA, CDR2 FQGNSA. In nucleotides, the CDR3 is TGTGCCAGCAGCTCCGGCCTCGTAGCGACCCAGTACTTC. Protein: CASSSGLVATQYF.

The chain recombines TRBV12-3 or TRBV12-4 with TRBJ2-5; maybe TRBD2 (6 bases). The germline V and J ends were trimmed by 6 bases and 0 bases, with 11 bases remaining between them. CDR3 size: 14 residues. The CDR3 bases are TGTGCCAGCAGGGGGGGATCGTACCAAGAGACCCAGTACTTC. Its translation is CASRGGSYQETQYF.